These 17 T cell receptor beta chains share one sample of origin, sequenced in a study of human T cells and chemical hapten exposure. TCRdb analysed the RACE reads with MiXCR anew, one entry per CDR3 protein. The sample holds about 190,000 distinct CDR3 sequences; 24% are singletons and the top ten take 2% to 2.5%. The time point here: patch test 3, about 24 weeks after DPC sensitization. Stated treatment: therapeutic diphenylcyclopropenone sensitization with weekly scalp DPC. This sample comprised whole blood, obtained in connection with sensitization to the hapten diphenylcyclopropenone (DPC). The receptors derive from a middle-aged woman with alopecia areata. Some clones in this sample may be carry-over from other donors' samples.

The chain has TRBV20-1 and TRBJ2-3, with D unresolved. The CDR3 runs to 14 residues. Germline V gene lookup returns CDR1 DFQATT and CDR2 SNEGSKA (reference sequence). The V gene lost 0 bases and the J gene lost 3 bases, with 10 bases spanning the gap. CDR3 DNA: TGCAGTGCTAGAGACTTCGCGCGGACAGATACGCAGTATTTT. This gives the protein CSARDFARTDTQYF.

V is TRBV5-6 and J is TRBJ2-7; weak D call: TRBD2 (6 bases). Germline loops: CDR1 SGHDT, CDR2 YYEEEE. The length of the CDR3 is 16 residues. V lost 0 bases, J lost 0 bases, and 13 bases lay in between. CDR3 loop: CASSLEGGESSYEQYF. The CDR3 coding sequence is TGTGCCAGCAGCTTGGAGGGCGGGGAAAGCTCCTACGAGCAGTACTTC.

The chain is built from TRBV9 and TRBJ2-2; D is unclear. Trimming shortened V by 1 base and J by 0 bases, and 7 bases separated the two germline ends. The CDR3 is 15 amino acids. In germline, CDR1 is SGDLS, CDR2 YYNGEE. CDR3 residues: CASSVNGANTGELFF. The CDR3 DNA reads TGTGCCAGCAGCGTAAATGGTGCGAACACCGGGGAGCTGTTTTTT.

CDR3 coding DNA: TGTGCCAGCAGCCAAGGAGGGACTAGGCGGTTTTCCGAGCAGTACTTC. It specifies CASSQGGTRRFSEQYF. The rearrangement links TRBV4-2 to TRBJ2-7; TRBD2 matches 8 bases. Germline trimming cut 1 base from V and 6 bases from J; bases unmatched to any gene: 11. The germline V gene has CDR1 LGHNA and CDR2 YNFKEQ. The CDR3 has 16 amino acids.

This clonotype was detected many times. V is TRBV29-1 and J is TRBJ1-1, with D perhaps TRBD1 (5 bases). Germline CDR1 SQVTM, CDR2 ANQGSEA. With 8 bases removed from V and 4 bases from J, the gap between germline ends came to 14 bases. CDR3 length: 12 amino acids. The CDR3 nucleotides read TGCAGCACATTTCGACAGTTCACTGAAGCTTTCTTT. As protein: CSTFRQFTEAFF.

In its sample, this clonotype was seen many times. The chain links TRBV10-2 to TRBJ1-5, with a tentative D call TRBD1 (5 bases). Germline-derived CDR1 and CDR2 are WSHSY and SAAADI. This CDR3 spans 13 amino acids. V lost 7 bases and J lost 2, with 9 bases in between. CDR3 sequence reads: CASTQGRNQPQHF. CDR3 sequence (DNA): TGCGCCAGCACCCAGGGCCGCAATCAGCCCCAGCATTTT.

This clonotype has just a few counts. This chain uses TRBV4-2 with TRBJ2-7; D gene ambiguous. This CDR3 comprises 16 residues. CDR1 and CDR2 from the germline V gene are LGHNA and YNFKEQ. Trimming pared 0 bases from V and 3 bases from J, leaving 15 bases between. CDR3 nucleotides: TGTGCCAGCAGCCAAGACCGGCCGGATCGTGGCTACGAGCAGTACTTC. Residues: CASSQDRPDRGYEQYF.

CDR3 DNA: TGCGCCAGCAGCCTCCTAGCGGCAAATCCCTACGAGCAGTACTTC. It translates to CASSLLAANPYEQYF. The chain recombines TRBV5-1 with TRBJ2-7; TRBD2 aligns across 7 bases. CDR3 length: 15 amino acids. Trimming at V came to 4 bases and at J to 2 bases, leaving 9 bases not matched to a gene. Looked up from germline, CDR1 is SGHRS and CDR2 is YFSETQ. The whole variable domain, filled in from reference TRBV5-1 and TRBJ2-7, reads KAGVTQTPRYLIKTRGQQVTLSCSPISGHRSVSWYQQTPGQGLQFLFEYFSETQRNKGNFPGRFSGRQFSNSRSEMNVSTLELGDSALYLCASSLLAANPYEQYFGPGTRLTVT.

This clonotype was picked up a small number of times. This rearrangement joins TRBV29-1 to TRBJ1-3, with D perhaps matching TRBD1 (5 bases). V gave up 3 bases and J gave up 0 bases, with 9 bases separating them. The V gene's germline CDR1 is SQVTM and CDR2 ANQGSEA. The CDR3 runs 14 residues. The CDR3 bases are TGCAGCGTTGATTGGGGGTTCTCTGGAAACACCATATATTTT. This gives the protein CSVDWGFSGNTIYF.

This chain uses TRBV6-5 with TRBJ1-1; D remains ambiguous. The CDR3 totals 15 residues. V shed 0 bases and J shed 4 bases, with 12 bases lying between them. CDR1 and CDR2 from the germline V gene are MNHEY and SVGAGI. The chain's CDR3 is CASSYSIGSGTEAFF. The CDR3 coding sequence is TGTGCCAGCAGTTACTCGATAGGGAGCGGCACTGAAGCTTTCTTT.

Written as DNA, the CDR3 is TGTGCCAGCAGACAGGGACAGGGAGTAAAACTGTTTTTT. Translation gives CASRQGQGVKLFF. The chain combines TRBV11-2 with TRBJ1-4; 9 bases line up with TRBD1. The CDR3 extends over 13 amino acids. From germline, CDR1 is SGHAT and CDR2 FQNNGV. V gave up 6 bases and J gave up 10 bases; unmatched junction bases: 6.

This clonotype came up a few times. The V gene is TRBV29-1, the J gene TRBJ1-4, with unresolved D. Germline V gene lookup returns CDR1 SQVTM and CDR2 ANQGSEA. V lost 2 bases and J lost 5, with 6 bases in between. The CDR3 loop spans 12 amino acids. The CDR3 here is CSVEKGNEKLFF. The CDR3 DNA sequence: TGCAGCGTTGAAAAAGGAAATGAAAAACTGTTTTTT.

This sequence joins TRBV9 and TRBJ2-7; TRBD1 matches at 9 bases. Germline V CDR1 and CDR2: SGDLS, YYNGEE. Germline trimming cut 5 bases from V and 4 bases from J; bases unmatched to any gene: 13. The CDR3 totals 16 residues. The DNA of the CDR3 is TGTGCCAGCAGTGAAAGGGACAGGGCGTCGTCTTACGAGCAGTACTTC. Protein: CASSERDRASSYEQYF.

This clonotype has more than one count but fewer than ten. The chain employs TRBV20-1 and TRBJ1-2; D is undetermined. Trimming stripped 3 bases from V and 4 bases from J, with 12 bases between. Per germline, CDR1 DFQATT and CDR2 SNEGSKA (reference sequence). The CDR3 has 13 amino acids. The CDR3 loop reads CSASKAQAYGYTF. Written as DNA, the CDR3 is TGCAGTGCTAGCAAGGCCCAAGCCTATGGCTACACCTTC.

The chain combines TRBV27 with TRBJ1-4; 11 bases are a match to TRBD1. The CDR3 sequence is 14 residues long. Germline V gene sequence: CDR1 MNHEY, CDR2 SMNVEV (reference sequence). With V trimmed by 6 bases and J by 7 bases, 4 bases remained unmatched. In DNA form, the CDR3 reads TGTGCCAGCAGCGGACAGGGGGCGGGTGAAAAACTGTTTTTT. It is translated as CASSGQGAGEKLFF.

This chain uses TRBV6-5 with TRBJ2-3, with 7 bases lining up with TRBD2. The CDR3 extends over 14 amino acids. Germline CDR1 reads MNHEY; CDR2 reads SVGAGI. V shed 2 bases, J shed 4 bases, and the junction held 3 bases outside the gene matches. The CDR3 loop is CASSYRGRADTQYF. CDR3 sequence (DNA): TGTGCCAGCAGTTACCGGGGGAGGGCAGATACGCAGTATTTT.

The CDR3 coding sequence is TGTGCCAGCAGATCCGCGGGGGCTGGCTCCTACGAGCAGTACTTC. Amino acids: CASRSAGAGSYEQYF. The rearrangement uses TRBV28 and TRBJ2-7; perhaps TRBD2 as D (7 bases). The ends were cut back, 6 bases at V and 0 bases at J, with 15 bases in the middle. CDR1 and CDR2 from the germline V gene are MDHEN and SYDVKM. This CDR3 comprises 15 residues.